This paragraph reports one TCR beta chain. The repertoire was sequenced with immunoSEQ multiplex PCR; TCRdb's copy has only in-frame clones and lacks some. The profile shows around 99,000 clones, about nine tenths of them singletons. This specimen belongs to a study of blood T cell repertoires in COVID-19. At the level of the study: From T cells, B-cell-depleted T cells, or PBMCs came the material, which was cDNA or gDNA.

This CDR3 spans 14 amino acids. The V gene's germline CDR1 is SGHAT and CDR2 FQNNGV. V lost 4 bases and J 8 bases, leaving 14 bases between the germline ends. The J gene is TRBJ2-2, the V gene TRBV11-2, with D unclear. This sequence was found in a man aged 45-65 years with acute or convalescent COVID-19. Sequencing was carried out using peripheral blood. This chain's CDR3 is CASSSGPMTGELFF. The CDR3 DNA reads as TGTGCCAGCAGCTCCGGCCCTATGACAGGGGAGCTGTTTTTT.